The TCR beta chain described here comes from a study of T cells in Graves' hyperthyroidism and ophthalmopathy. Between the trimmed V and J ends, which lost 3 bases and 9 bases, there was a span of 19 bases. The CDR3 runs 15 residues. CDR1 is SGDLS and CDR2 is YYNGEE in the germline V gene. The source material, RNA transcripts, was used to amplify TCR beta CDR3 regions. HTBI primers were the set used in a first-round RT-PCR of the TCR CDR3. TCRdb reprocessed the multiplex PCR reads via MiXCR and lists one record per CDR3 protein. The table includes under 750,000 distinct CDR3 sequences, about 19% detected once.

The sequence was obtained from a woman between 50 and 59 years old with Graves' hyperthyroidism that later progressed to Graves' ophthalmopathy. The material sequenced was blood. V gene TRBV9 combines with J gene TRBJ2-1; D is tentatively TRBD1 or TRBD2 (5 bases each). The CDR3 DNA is TGTGCCAGCAGCGCAGTGGGGACCCTTGGAGGTGAGCAGTTCTTC. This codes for CASSAVGTLGGEQFF.